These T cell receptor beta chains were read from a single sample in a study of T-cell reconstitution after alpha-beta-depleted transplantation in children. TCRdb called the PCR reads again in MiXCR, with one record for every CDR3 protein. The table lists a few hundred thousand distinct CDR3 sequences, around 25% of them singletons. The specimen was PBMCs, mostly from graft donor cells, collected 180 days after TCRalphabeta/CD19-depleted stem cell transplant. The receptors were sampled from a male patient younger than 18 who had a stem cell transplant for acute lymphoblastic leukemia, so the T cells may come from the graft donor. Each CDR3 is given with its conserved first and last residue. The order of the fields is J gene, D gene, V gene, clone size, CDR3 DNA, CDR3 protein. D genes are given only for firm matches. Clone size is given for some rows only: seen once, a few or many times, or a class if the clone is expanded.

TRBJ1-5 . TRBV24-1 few TGTGCCACCAGTGATGCCTCGACAGAATCTAGCAATCAGCCCCAGCATTTT CATSDASTESSNQPQHF
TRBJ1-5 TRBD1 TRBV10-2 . TGCGCCAGCAGTGAAGTCAGGGGGCGTCAGCCCCAGCATTTT CASSEVRGRQPQHF
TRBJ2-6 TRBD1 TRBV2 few TGTGCCAGCCGCTTAGGGGGCCTCGAGCTATCTGGGGCCAACGTCCTGACTTTC CASRLGGLELSGANVLTF
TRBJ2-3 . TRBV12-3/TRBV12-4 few TGTGCCAGCAGTTTTGGGCTAAGCACAGATACGCAGTATTTT CASSFGLSTDTQYF
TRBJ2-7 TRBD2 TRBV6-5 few TGTGCCAGCAGTTACCCTCTAGCGGCCACCTACGAGCAGTACTTC CASSYPLAATYEQYF
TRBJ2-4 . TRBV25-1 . TGTGCCAGCAGTGAGGCCGGGACCCGAAAAAACATTCAGTACTTC CASSEAGTRKNIQYF
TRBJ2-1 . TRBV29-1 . TGCAGCGTTGATGGGGGCGGGAATGAGCAGTTCTTC CSVDGGGNEQFF
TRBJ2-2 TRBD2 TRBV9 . TGTGCCAGCAGCGTAGAGGGGACTAGAAACACCGGGGAGCTGTTTTTT CASSVEGTRNTGELFF
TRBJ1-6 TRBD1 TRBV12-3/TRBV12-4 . TGTGCCAGCAGGACAGGGGATTGGAATTCACCCCTCCACTTT CASRTGDWNSPLHF
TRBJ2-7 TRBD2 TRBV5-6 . TGTGCCAGCAGCCAAATAGCGGGAGGGCCGGGCGAGCAGTACTTC CASSQIAGGPGEQYF
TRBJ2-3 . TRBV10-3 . TGTGCCACGAAGCAAGACAGACTCACAGATACGCAGTATTTT CATKQDRLTDTQYF
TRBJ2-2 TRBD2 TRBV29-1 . TGCAGCGTCGCGACTAGCCGTCCCGGGGAGCTGTTTTTT CSVATSRPGELFF
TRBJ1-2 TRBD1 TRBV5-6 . TGTGCCAGCAGCGGGGACAGGAGAAGATATGGCTACACCTTC CASSGDRRRYGYTF
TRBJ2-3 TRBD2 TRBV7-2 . TGTGCCAGCAGCTCCAGACTAGCCTACAGCACAGATACGCAGTATTTT CASSSRLAYSTDTQYF
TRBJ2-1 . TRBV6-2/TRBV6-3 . TGTGCCAGCACCGGGTCTGCGGGGCGCAATGAGCAGTTCTTC CASTGSAGRNEQFF
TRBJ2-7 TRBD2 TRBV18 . TGTGCCAGCTCACCACCCGTAGCGGGATTGTACGAGCAGTACTTC CASSPPVAGLYEQYF
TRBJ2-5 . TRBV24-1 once TGTGCCACCAGTGATGACCTTCAAGAGACCCAGTACTTC CATSDDLQETQYF
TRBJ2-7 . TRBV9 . TGTGCCAGCGGAGGACTCTACGAGCAGTACTTC CASGGLYEQYF
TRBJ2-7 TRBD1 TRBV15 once TGTGCCACCTCTCGGGACAGGGGGTACGAGCAGTACTTC CATSRDRGYEQYF
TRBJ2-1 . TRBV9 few TGTGCCAGCAGCGTAGGGGGTCAGCCCTCTTACAATGAGCAGTTCTTC CASSVGGQPSYNEQFF
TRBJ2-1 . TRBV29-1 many TGCAGCGTGGGGATCTCATACAATGAGCAGTTCTTC CSVGISYNEQFF
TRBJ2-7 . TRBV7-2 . TGTGCCAGCAGCTTAGCCCGGGGGTTAGGCTACGAGCAGTACTTC CASSLARGLGYEQYF
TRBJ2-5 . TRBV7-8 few TGTGCCAGCAGCTTAGGCGCTCAAGCTTACCAAGAGACCCAGTACTTC CASSLGAQAYQETQYF
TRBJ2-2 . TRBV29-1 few TGCAGCGTTGAAAAGTGGGGGAACACCGGGGAGCTGTTTTTT CSVEKWGNTGELFF
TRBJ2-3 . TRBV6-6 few TGTGCCAGCAGTTACTCTATGGGGGTGCAAGGGTATTTT CASSYSMGVQGYF
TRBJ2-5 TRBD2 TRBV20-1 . TGCAGTGCCCTAGCGGGAGTTGAGACCCAGTACTTC CSALAGVETQYF
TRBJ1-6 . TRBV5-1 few TGCGCCAGCAGCTTGCGACCGCTCTATTCACCCCTCCACTTT CASSLRPLYSPLHF
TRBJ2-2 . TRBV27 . TGTGCCAGCCGGAGAAACACCGGGGAGCTGTTTTTT CASRRNTGELFF
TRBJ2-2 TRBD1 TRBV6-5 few TGTGCCAGCAGTTTCGACAGGGGGCGGCTCACCGGGGAGCTGTTTTTT CASSFDRGRLTGELFF
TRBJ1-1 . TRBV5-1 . TGCGCCAGCAGCTTCACGGACCTAGCCCGAGGTGCTTTCTTT CASSFTDLARGAFF
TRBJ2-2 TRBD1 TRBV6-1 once TGTGCCAGCAGTGAATTTCGGACAGGGATAGGCGGGGAGCTGTTTTTT CASSEFRTGIGGELFF
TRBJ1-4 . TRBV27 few TGTGCCAGCAGTTCCCCCAGAGGGGGGAAAGATGAAAAACTGTTTTTT CASSSPRGGKDEKLFF
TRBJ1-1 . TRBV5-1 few TGCGCCAGCAGCTTGTCAGGGGTTTTGAACACTGAAGCTTTCTTT CASSLSGVLNTEAFF
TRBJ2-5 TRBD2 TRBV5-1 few TGCGCCAGCAGCTTCCAGCGGGAGGTCCAAGAGACCCAGTACTTC CASSFQREVQETQYF
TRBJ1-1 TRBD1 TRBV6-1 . TGTGCCATCACCTCAGAGGGGGCCACTGAAGCTTTCTTT CAITSEGATEAFF